Included here is one TCR beta chain sequence, with context. Its target is unknown. Using a J-beta primer mix together with a sample-barcoded 5' primer, a second PCR was run for about 6 to 12 cycles. TCRdb fed the 5' RACE reads into MiXCR, producing one record per CDR3 protein. The sample includes roughly 730,000 distinct CDR3 sequences, about 56% of them seen just once. V lost 1 base and J lost 5, with 14 bases in between. The CDR3 is made up of 15 amino acids. Germline CDR1 is DFQATT and CDR2 is SNEGSKA (reference sequence). About 10 milliliters was the volume of peripheral blood drawn from each donor. The data are from a study of blood T cells in healthy people across ages. Overall study findings and caveats: Per million T cells, TCR beta diversity dropped roughly linearly as age increased. Versus aged donors, long-lived donors had higher diversity and more naive CD4+ cells.

Sequenced sample: blood. The source of this sequence is a man aged 40-49 years in good health. The J gene is TRBJ2-2, the V gene TRBV20-1; D not resolved. CDR3 loop: CSARVPPSVTGELFF. The CDR3 nucleotides are TGCAGTGCTAGAGTACCCCCATCGGTGACCGGGGAGCTGTTTTTT.